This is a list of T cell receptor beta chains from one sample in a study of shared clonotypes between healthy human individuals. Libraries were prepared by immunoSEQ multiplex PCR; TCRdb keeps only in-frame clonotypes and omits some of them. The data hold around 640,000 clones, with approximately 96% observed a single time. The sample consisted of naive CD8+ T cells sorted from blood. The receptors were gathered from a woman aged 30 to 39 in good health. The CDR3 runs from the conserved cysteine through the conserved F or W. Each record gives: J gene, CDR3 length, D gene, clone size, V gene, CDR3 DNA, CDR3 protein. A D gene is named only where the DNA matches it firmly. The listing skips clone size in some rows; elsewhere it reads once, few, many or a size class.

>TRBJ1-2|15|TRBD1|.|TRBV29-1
TGCAGCGTTGGAGGGGGCGCAGTGCGTAGCTATGGCTACACCTTC
CSVGGGAVRSYGYTF
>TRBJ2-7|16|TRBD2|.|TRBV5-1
TGCGCCAGCAGCTTGATCCCAGCGGGGGATACCTACGAGCAGTACTTC
CASSLIPAGDTYEQYF
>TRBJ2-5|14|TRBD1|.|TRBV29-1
TGCAGCGTTGAAGATCTTTGGACAGGAAGTCACCAGTACTTC
CSVEDLWTGSHQYF
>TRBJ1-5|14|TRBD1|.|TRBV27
TGTGCCAGCAGTAATGGACAGGGGAATCAGCCCCAGCATTTT
CASSNGQGNQPQHF
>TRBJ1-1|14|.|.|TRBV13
TGTGCCAGCCGTTTTTTGGGGGTGAACACTGAAGCTTTCTTT
CASRFLGVNTEAFF
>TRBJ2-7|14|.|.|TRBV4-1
TGCGCCAGCAGCCGAGGACGGGGATACTACGAGCAGTACTTC
CASSRGRGYYEQYF
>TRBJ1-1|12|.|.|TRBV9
TGTGCCAGCAGCCGAAGTGGGGCTGAAGCTTTCTTT
CASSRSGAEAFF
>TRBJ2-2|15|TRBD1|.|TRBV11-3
TGTGCCAGCAGCGCTCCGGGACAGGTTCCCGGGGAGCTGTTTTTT
CASSAPGQVPGELFF
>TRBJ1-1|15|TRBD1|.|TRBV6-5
TGTGCCAGCAGCCTAGGACAGGGGATGAACACTGAAGCTTTCTTT
CASSLGQGMNTEAFF
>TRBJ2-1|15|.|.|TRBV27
TGTGCCAGCAGTTTACCGGGACTCACCTACAATGAGCAGTTCTTC
CASSLPGLTYNEQFF
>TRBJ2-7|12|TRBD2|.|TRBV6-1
TGTGCCAGTAGAGGACTAGCAGTGGAGCAGTACTTC
CASRGLAVEQYF
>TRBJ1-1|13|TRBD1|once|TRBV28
TGTGCCAGCAGCCCGGACAGGGGGACTGAAGCTTTCTTT
CASSPDRGTEAFF
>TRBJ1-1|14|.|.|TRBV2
TGTGCCAGCAGTGATCTAGGGGGTGACACTGAAGCTTTCTTT
CASSDLGGDTEAFF
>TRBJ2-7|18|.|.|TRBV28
TGTGCCAGCAGTTTATGGGCCGGAGGCCGACCGAACTCCTACGAGCAGTACTTC
CASSLWAGGRPNSYEQYF
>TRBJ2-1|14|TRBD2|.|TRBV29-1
TGCAGCGTTCATCAGACTAGCGGATTATATGAGCAGTTCTTC
CSVHQTSGLYEQFF
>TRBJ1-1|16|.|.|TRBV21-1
TGTGCCAGCTCCCGAGGGAGGGACTTCATGAACACTGAAGCTTTCTTT
CASSRGRDFMNTEAFF
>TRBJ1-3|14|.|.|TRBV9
TGTGCCAGCAGCAATCCGGGACGGGGAAACACCATATATTTT
CASSNPGRGNTIYF
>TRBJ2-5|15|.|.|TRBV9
TGTGCCAGCAGTTTAGGGGGGAGGGTGATCGAGACCCAGTACTTC
CASSLGGRVIETQYF
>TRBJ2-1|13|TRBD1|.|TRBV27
TGTGCCAGCAGTTTAACAGGGGACAATGAGCAGTTCTTC
CASSLTGDNEQFF
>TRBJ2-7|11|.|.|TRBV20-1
TGCAGGGCCAGCAGGGACGACGAGCAGTACTTC
CRASRDDEQYF
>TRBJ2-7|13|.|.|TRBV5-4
TGTGCCAGCAGCTTGACAGGGAGTAACGAGCAGTACTTC
CASSLTGSNEQYF
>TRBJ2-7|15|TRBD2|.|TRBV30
TGTGCCTGGAGTGTGGGTAGCGGGATCGCCTACGAGCAGTACTTC
CAWSVGSGIAYEQYF
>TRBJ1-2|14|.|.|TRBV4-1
TGCGCCAGCAGCCACCCGGGGCTAGACTATGGCTACACCTTC
CASSHPGLDYGYTF
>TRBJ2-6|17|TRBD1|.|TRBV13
TGTGCCAGCAGCCCCTACCCTACAGGGGCTGGGGCCAACGTCCTGACTTTC
CASSPYPTGAGANVLTF
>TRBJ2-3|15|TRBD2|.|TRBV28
TGTGCCAGCAGTTACTTAGCGGGAGTAGCAGATACGCAGTATTTT
CASSYLAGVADTQYF
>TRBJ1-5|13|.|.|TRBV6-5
TGTGCCAGCAGGGCGGTCGGCAATCAGCCCCAGCATTTT
CASRAVGNQPQHF
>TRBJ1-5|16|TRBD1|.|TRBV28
TGTGCCAGCAGCACTCCGGGACAGGGTTCGGATCAGCCCCAGCATTTT
CASSTPGQGSDQPQHF
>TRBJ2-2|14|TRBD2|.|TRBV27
TGTGCCAGCATTTTAGCGGGAGGAACCGGGGAGCTGTTTTTT
CASILAGGTGELFF
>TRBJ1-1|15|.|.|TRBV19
TGTGCCAGTAGTATATCGGGGGGCCTGAACACTGAAGCTTTCTTT
CASSISGGLNTEAFF
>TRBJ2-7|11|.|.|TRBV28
TGTGCCAGCAACAGTTACTACGAGCAGTACTTC
CASNSYYEQYF
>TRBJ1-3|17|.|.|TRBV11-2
TGTGCCAGCAGCTTAGCTTCGAGGCCGGCCTCTGGAAACACCATATATTTT
CASSLASRPASGNTIYF
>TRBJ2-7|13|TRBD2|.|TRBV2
TGTGCCAGCGACTCTAGCGGGAGCTACGAGCAGTACTTC
CASDSSGSYEQYF
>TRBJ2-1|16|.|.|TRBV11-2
TGTGCCAGCAGCTGGAGAACAGGGCCTACCTACAATGAGCAGTTCTTC
CASSWRTGPTYNEQFF
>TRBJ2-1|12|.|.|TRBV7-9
TGTGCCAGCAGCGACGTAATGACCGAGCAGTTCTTC
CASSDVMTEQFF
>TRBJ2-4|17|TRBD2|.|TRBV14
TGTGCCAGCAGCCCGAACATCGGGGAGGGCCTGGAAAACATTCAGTACTTC
CASSPNIGEGLENIQYF
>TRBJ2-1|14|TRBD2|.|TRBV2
TGTGCCAGCACTCTAGCGGGGACCTACAATGAGCAGTTCTTC
CASTLAGTYNEQFF
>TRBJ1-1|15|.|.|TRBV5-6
TGTGCCAGCAGCTTGGGCCGGGCCGCGAACACTGAAGCTTTCTTT
CASSLGRAANTEAFF
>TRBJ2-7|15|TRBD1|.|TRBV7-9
TGTGCCAGCAGAGACGCCCAGACAGGGCAGGGCGAGCAGTACTTC
CASRDAQTGQGEQYF
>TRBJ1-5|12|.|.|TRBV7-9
TGTGCCAGCAGCTTGGGGGATCAGCCCCAGCATTTT
CASSLGDQPQHF
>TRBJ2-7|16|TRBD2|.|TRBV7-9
TGTGCCAGCAGCGACGGACTAGCGGGGAGCTACTACGAGCAGTACTTC
CASSDGLAGSYYEQYF
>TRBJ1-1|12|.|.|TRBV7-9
TGTGCCAGCAGCTTAGGGGCAGGAGAAGCTTTCTTT
CASSLGAGEAFF
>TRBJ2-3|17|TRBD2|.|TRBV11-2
TGTGCCAGCAACGGACTAGCGGGAGGGGGGAGCACAGATACGCAGTATTTT
CASNGLAGGGSTDTQYF